The 16 T cell receptor beta chains below were found in one sample sequenced in a study of blood T cell repertoires in COVID-19. Sequenced by immunoSEQ multiplex PCR; TCRdb stores in-frame clones only, minus some. Of some 250,000 clones listed, around 90% were seen once; the top ten hold about 0.8%. Material for sequencing was peripheral blood. The receptors come from a woman in her 30s with acute or convalescent COVID-19.

CDR3 bases: TGTGCCAGCAGCTTAGTCCGGGGACTAGCGGGAGGTTGGGAGCAGTTCTTC. Amino acid sequence: CASSLVRGLAGGWEQFF. The rearrangement joins TRBV7-2 to TRBJ2-1; 15 bases fit TRBD2. The CDR3 has 17 amino acids. CDR1 SGHTA and CDR2 FQGNSA come from the germline V gene. V lost 1 base and J lost 10; bases outside the gene matches: 8.

The chain links TRBV19 to TRBJ1-5; D is possibly TRBD1 (6 bases). V was cut by 6 bases and J by 1 base, with 13 bases left in between. The CDR3 runs to 15 residues. Germline assignment: CDR1 LNHDA and CDR2 SQIVND (reference sequence). The DNA of the CDR3 is TGTGCCAGTAGGGAACAGGGAGGGAGCAATCAGCCCCAGCATTTT. Translated, it gives CASREQGGSNQPQHF.

The genes are TRBV30 and TRBJ2-3, with D maybe TRBD2 (6 bases). Between the trimmed V and J ends, which lost 3 bases and 3 bases, there was a span of 19 bases. The CDR3 is 16 residues long. Germline CDR1 is GTSNPN and CDR2 is SVGIG (reference sequence). The CDR3 reads CAWSDNRGSSTDTQYF. The CDR3 nucleotides read TGTGCCTGGAGCGACAACCGGGGGAGCAGTACAGATACGCAGTATTTT.

This sequence joins TRBV4-3 and TRBJ2-5; D is uncertain. CDR3 length: 14 residues. Trimming removed 1 base from V and 3 bases from J, with 9 bases in between. The germline V gene encodes CDR1 LGHNA and CDR2 YSLEER. The CDR3 nucleotides are TGCGCCAGCAGCCAAGGCCCTCCGGAAGAGACCCAGTACTTC. Translation gives CASSQGPPEETQYF.

The rearrangement uses TRBV25-1 and TRBJ1-3; D may be TRBD1 (6 bases). V gave up 6 bases and J gave up 2 bases, with 14 bases separating them. CDR3 length: 15 amino acids. Germline V lookup: CDR1 MGHDK, CDR2 SYGVNS. The CDR3 coding sequence is TGTGCCAGCAGCCAAAAGGACAGCCCTGGAAACACCATATATTTT. Translation: CASSQKDSPGNTIYF.

This sequence joins TRBV24-1 and TRBJ2-1; tentatively, D is TRBD2 (6 bases). V lost 0 bases to trimming and J lost 9 bases, with 8 bases between them. The CDR3 consists of 13 residues. CDR1 and CDR2 from the germline V gene are KGHDR and SFDVKD. CDR3 DNA sequence: TGTGCCACCAGTGATTTGCCAGCGGGTGAGCAGTTCTTC. This codes for CATSDLPAGEQFF.

The chain joins TRBV6-4 to TRBJ2-1, with D perhaps TRBD2 (5 bases). Germline V gene lookup returns CDR1 MRHNA and CDR2 SNTAGT. The ends were cut back, 0 bases at V and 0 bases at J, with 6 bases in the middle. The CDR3 has 15 residues. CDR3 coding DNA: TGTGCCAGCAGTGACTCAGGGAGCTCCTACAATGAGCAGTTCTTC. This encodes CASSDSGSSYNEQFF.

The chain carries TRBV5-6 and TRBJ2-1; 7 nucleotides align to TRBD2. V lost 0 bases and J lost 7; bases outside the gene matches: 7. There are 15 residues in the CDR3. The germline CDR1 and CDR2 sequences are SGHDT and YYEEEE. The CDR3 here is CASSLELTGGNEQFF. DNA of the CDR3: TGTGCCAGCAGCTTGGAGCTAACGGGAGGAAATGAGCAGTTCTTC.

Only a few counts were recorded for this clone. V is TRBV5-1 and J is TRBJ2-3; 13 positions match TRBD2. Germline lookup yields CDR1 SGHRS and CDR2 YFSETQ. CDR3 size: 15 residues. With V trimmed by 4 bases and J by 5 bases, 4 bases remained unmatched. This CDR3 reads CASSERTSGRDTQYF. CDR3 bases: TGCGCCAGCAGCGAACGGACTAGCGGGAGAGATACGCAGTATTTT.

The chain joins TRBV12-3 or TRBV12-4 to TRBJ2-3; D not certain. V was clipped by 5 bases and J by 1 base, with 4 bases between them. CDR3 length: 12 residues. The CDR3 is CASSPGTDTQYF. As DNA, the CDR3 is TGTGCCAGCAGTCCGGGCACAGATACGCAGTATTTT.

The chain recombines TRBV7-8 with TRBJ2-1; D is perhaps TRBD2 (5 bases). The length of the CDR3 is 15 residues. V shed 3 bases and J shed 4 bases, with 13 bases lying between them. Germline V gene sequence: CDR1 SGHVS, CDR2 FQNEAQ. The CDR3 nucleotides are TGTGCCAGCAGCTTTGCCCTAGCAGTTTACAATGAGCAGTTCTTC. It encodes CASSFALAVYNEQFF.

This clone was seen just once. The V and J genes are TRBV5-1 and TRBJ1-2; 7 bases align to TRBD1. The CDR3 loop spans 18 amino acids. Per the germline V gene, CDR1 is SGHRS and CDR2 is YFSETQ. V trimming: 4 bases; J trimming: 5 bases; junction bases outside the gene matches: 20. CDR3 sequence reads: CASSPYNIPRQGVYGYTF. The DNA of the CDR3 is TGCGCCAGCAGCCCATATAATATACCGAGACAGGGTGTATATGGCTACACCTTC.

This chain links TRBV7-2 with TRBJ2-1; D is unclear. The germline V and J ends were trimmed by 1 base and 2 bases, with 9 bases remaining between them. CDR1 SGHTA and CDR2 FQGNSA come from the germline V gene. The CDR3 runs 15 residues. Here the CDR3 DNA reads TGTGCCAGCAGCTTAGGGGCTGTGCCCTACAATGAGCAGTTCTTC. This codes for CASSLGAVPYNEQFF.

The chain couples TRBV5-4 to TRBJ1-3; 8 bases are shared with TRBD1. The CDR3 totals 14 residues. CDR1 and CDR2 (germline): SGHNT, YYREEE (reference sequence). The V segment lost 5 bases and the J segment 2 bases; nucleotides outside the gene matches: 3. The CDR3 loop is CASRKQGAGNTIYF. The DNA of the CDR3 is TGTGCCAGCAGAAAACAGGGGGCTGGAAACACCATATATTTT.

The rearrangement joins TRBV5-4 to TRBJ1-1, with TRBD1 matching 8 bases. Germline values: CDR1 SGHNT, CDR2 YYREEE (reference sequence). Trimming took 3 bases from V and 1 from J; bases not matched to a gene: 5. The CDR3 runs to 15 residues. The DNA of the CDR3 is TGTGCCAGCAGCTATACCAGGGGGCCGAACACTGAAGCTTTCTTT. This translates into CASSYTRGPNTEAFF.

The chain carries TRBV19 and TRBJ2-1; D unclear. CDR3 length: 12 amino acids. Germline CDR1 and CDR2: LNHDA and SQIVND (reference sequence). Trimming took off 7 bases at V and 9 bases at J, with 13 bases between the two ends. The CDR3 region is CASTNWASEQFF. The CDR3 coding sequence is TGTGCCAGTACCAATTGGGCATCTGAGCAGTTCTTC.